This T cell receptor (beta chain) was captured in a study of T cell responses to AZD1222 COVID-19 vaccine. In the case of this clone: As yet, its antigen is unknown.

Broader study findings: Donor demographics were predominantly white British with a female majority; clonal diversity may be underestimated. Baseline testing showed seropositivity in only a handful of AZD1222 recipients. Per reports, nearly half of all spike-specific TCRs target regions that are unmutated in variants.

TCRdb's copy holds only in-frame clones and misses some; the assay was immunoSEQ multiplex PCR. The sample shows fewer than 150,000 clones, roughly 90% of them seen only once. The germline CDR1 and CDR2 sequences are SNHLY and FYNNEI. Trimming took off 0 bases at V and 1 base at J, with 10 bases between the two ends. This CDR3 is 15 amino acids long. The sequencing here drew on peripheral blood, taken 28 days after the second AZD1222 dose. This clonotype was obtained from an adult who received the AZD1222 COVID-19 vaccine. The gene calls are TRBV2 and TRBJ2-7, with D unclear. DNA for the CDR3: TGTGCCAGCAGTGAAGCGCTTCAGTTGTCCTACGAGCAGTACTTC. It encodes CASSEALQLSYEQYF.